The source of this T cell receptor beta chain is a study of T-cell memory formation after mild COVID-19. Study summary: The study found TCR clusters largely donor specific.

Study outcomes and limitations: Whereas later expanders leaned CD4+, clones contracting day 15 to 85 showed a balanced CD4/CD8 makeup. Chiefly within CM and EM were the contracting CD4+ clones; CD8+ ones were within EMRA. The authors did not confirm SARS-CoV-2 specificity of second-wave clones peaking day 37.

Comment on this clonotype: Its matching antigen is unknown.

One entry per CDR3 protein, called by TCRdb with MiXCR from the 5' RACE reads. Of some 310,000 distinct CDR3 sequences in the sample, under 25% were seen once. Germline CDR1 SQVTM, CDR2 ANQGSEA. With 4 bases removed from V and 0 bases from J, the gap between germline ends came to 15 bases. The CDR3 has 15 residues. The source material was PBMCs or a T cell subset sorted from them (not recorded which). This receptor was obtained from a man between 18 and 35 years old who had mild COVID-19 (a few samples of this study predate the infection). Cell type and time point are not known. The chain has TRBV29-1 and TRBJ1-2; D is perhaps TRBD1 (6 bases). The CDR3, as DNA: TGCAGCGTTGGAGGGGGAACGATACCTAACTATGGCTACACCTTC. It codes for CSVGGGTIPNYGYTF.